Listed below are T cell receptor beta chains from one sample, sequenced in a study of T cell repertoires in cytomegalovirus infection. The antigens for these receptors are not known. MiXCR was run by TCRdb on the reads, yielding one entry per CDR3 protein. Among 900,000 to 950,000 distinct CDR3 sequences listed, approximately 32% were seen once. The source material was cultured CD8+ T cells from PBMCs, sampled from culture after CMV antigen stimulation. These receptors all stem from a human donor in good health (CMV status not recorded). Some clones in this sample may be carry-over from other donors' samples. Both conserved end residues are part of each CDR3.

J gene | CDR3 length | V gene | CDR3 protein
TRBJ2-2 | 19 | TRBV5-1 | CASSLFLAGESSNTGELFF
TRBJ2-5 | 12 | TRBV11-2 | CASNAGVETQYF
TRBJ2-3 | 16 | TRBV4-1 | CASSHTGTGRTDTQYF
TRBJ2-5 | 15 | TRBV6-6 | CASSYSEGVLETQYF
TRBJ2-3 | 14 | TRBV6-2/TRBV6-3 | CASSLDRGPDTQYF
TRBJ1-1 | 14 | TRBV6-1 | CVSGVREEGPEAFF
TRBJ2-5 | 15 | TRBV9 | CASSPGGQYQETQYF
TRBJ2-5 | 15 | TRBV5-1 | CASSRGTGVQETQYF
TRBJ2-3 | 14 | TRBV24-1 | CATSRAGGLDTQYF
TRBJ2-2 | 17 | TRBV7-8 | CASSPQGPQMLPGELFF
TRBJ2-2 | 17 | TRBV7-2 | CASSGTLAGTNTGELFF
TRBJ2-1 | 17 | TRBV29-1 | CSVEALAGLSSYNEQFF
TRBJ1-2 | 15 | TRBV27 | CASSSPDIGDYGYTF
TRBJ1-5 | 15 | TRBV4-1 | CASSQEGQVDQPQHF
TRBJ2-5 | 19 | TRBV5-1 | CASSLGYGTGETSQETQYF
TRBJ1-1 | 16 | TRBV2 | CAFPAGTISLNTEAFF
TRBJ2-3 | 17 | TRBV4-1 | CASSQDQLAGARDTQYF
TRBJ2-2 | 13 | TRBV19 | CASSFSRAGELFF
TRBJ2-2 | 17 | TRBV2 | CASSVARTGSNTGELFF
TRBJ2-6 | 15 | TRBV6-2/TRBV6-3 | CASSYEVYGANVLTF
TRBJ2-2 | 13 | TRBV9 | CASSVAGDGELFF
TRBJ2-7 | 17 | TRBV4-1 | CASSQESTGPFSYEQYF
TRBJ2-1 | 17 | TRBV6-4 | CASSDSDTVFSYNEQFF
TRBJ2-7 | 18 | TRBV12-3/TRBV12-4 | CASSFHPPGVTPPSEQYF
TRBJ2-5 | 13 | TRBV7-2 | CASSPGTGGTQYF
TRBJ2-1 | 15 | TRBV7-8 | CASTSRDPPYNEQFF
TRBJ1-3 | 16 | TRBV7-2 | CASSLFRTGTGNTIYF
TRBJ1-1 | 18 | TRBV7-8 | CASSLGRRDRLQNTEAFF
TRBJ1-5 | 11 | TRBV6-2/TRBV6-3 | CASRYPGPQHF
TRBJ2-7 | 18 | TRBV12-5 | CASGLVSGTGSPLYEQYF
TRBJ2-7 | 13 | TRBV12-3/TRBV12-4 | CASSSPSPYEQYF
TRBJ1-5 | 14 | TRBV7-8 | CASSKRQGFQPQHF
TRBJ2-3 | 15 | TRBV25-1 | CASSDSADHTDTQYF